This entry concerns a single T cell receptor beta chain. This clone was detected once. Its antigen target is currently unknown. No much larger clonotype is one base removed from it; base qualities were not supplied. The germline V gene (reference sequence) provides CDR1 MNHNY and CDR2 SVGAGI. From the cysteine up to the phenylalanine, the CDR3 has a length of 15 residues. Kept here is only the CDR3 DNA, which spans 45 bases and is read in frame from base 1. V is pruned by 0 bases and J by 6 bases, leaving 6 bases of the junction without a gene match. This entry is derived from a study of blood T cell repertoires in COVID-19 (dated by TCRdb to 2020 to 2022). With regard to the full study: The collaborator samples originated in the United States, Italy and Spain and spanned the acute and convalescent phases of COVID-19. The dataset comprised deeply sampled blood TCRbeta repertoires from subjects exposed to, actively infected with, or recovered from COVID-19. A freely available public database, intended as a resource for researchers studying the immune response to SARS-CoV-2, is where the repertoires were released. Samples came from the ongoing ImmuneRACE study (first 160 participants) plus 1,254 subjects from 6 global collaborators. The material from the prospective study consisted of cDNA or gDNA derived from T cells, B-cell-depleted T cells, or PBMCs. Sample metadata almost always included a de-identified subject ID, COVID-19 status, age in years and sex. Where available, HLA class I and class II types were taken from metadata supplied by the sample provider and were not determined by assay-based typing.

Broad study findings and their caveats: Clinical and demographic metadata were provided uncurated, with the amount varying by source and participant.

TCRbeta CDR3 regions were amplified from genomic DNA by means of the immunoSEQ Assay, a bias-controlled multiplex PCR. In the paper's pipeline: Nucleated cell counts per sample were estimated from amplification of reference gene primers within the assay. Sequence reads were collapsed and filtered to measure the absolute abundance of every unique TCRbeta CDR3 rearrangement. Productive Simpson clonality was computed per sample as the square root of Simpson's diversity index over productive rearrangements. Sourced from immuneACCESS, this table was stored by TCRdb with only in-frame sequences that have V and J called. A share of the clones is absent; for the studies checked, an unresolved V gene accounts for under half, and the remainder has no known explanation. That table furnishes V, J and clone size, whereas the DNA furnished D and trimming. This sample comprises 230,000 or so clones, over 80% of them detected only once. 4% to 5.5% of the sample is in the top ten clones.

Whole blood was collected in K2EDTA tubes by collaborating institutions according to the institutions' own protocols. Collaborator samples were shipped for TCRbeta analysis as frozen whole blood, isolated PBMCs, or DNA extracted from either sample type. Sequences were obtained from peripheral blood. The rearranged segments are TRBV6-6 and TRBJ2-7; 9 of the junction bases match TRBD2. The origin of this receptor is a human donor in a cohort sampled during active COVID-19. The nucleotides are TGTGCCAGCAGTTACTCGGCTAGCGGGATGGTCGAGCAGTACTTC. Translated, it reads CASSYSASGMVEQYF.